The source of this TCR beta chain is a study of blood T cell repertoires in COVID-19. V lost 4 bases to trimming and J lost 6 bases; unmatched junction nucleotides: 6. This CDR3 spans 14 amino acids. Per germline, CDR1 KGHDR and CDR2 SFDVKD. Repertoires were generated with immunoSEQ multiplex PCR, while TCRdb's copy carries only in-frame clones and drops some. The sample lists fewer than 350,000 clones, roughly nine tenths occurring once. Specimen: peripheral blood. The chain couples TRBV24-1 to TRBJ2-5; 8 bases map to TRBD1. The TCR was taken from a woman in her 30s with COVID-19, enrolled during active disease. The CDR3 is CATSDRTGPQTQYF. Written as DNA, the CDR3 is TGTGCCACCAGTGACCGGACAGGGCCGCAGACCCAGTACTTC.